This record looks at one T cell receptor beta chain sequence and its context. This CDR3 region has 17 residues. V was clipped by 1 base and J by 4 bases; unmatched bases: 5. The V gene's germline CDR1 is SGHTA and CDR2 FQGTGA. This sample was included in a study of T cell repertoires in cytomegalovirus infection. Looking at the study overall: Both CMV infection and a matching HLA type were indicated by public TCR beta signatures.

One entry per CDR3 protein, called by TCRdb with MiXCR from the reads. The sample yields around 450,000 distinct CDR3 sequences, roughly 30% seen once. The clonotype originates from a human donor in good health (CMV status not recorded). Some clones in this sample may be carry-over from other donors' samples. Sequenced sample: PBMCs. J is TRBJ2-1 and V is TRBV7-3, with 12 bases fitting TRBD1. The CDR3 DNA sequence: TGTGCCAGCAGCTTAAGCTCGGGACAGGGGGCATACAATGAGCAGTTCTTC. It yields the protein CASSLSSGQGAYNEQFF.